This T cell receptor (beta chain) was observed in a study of CD8+ T cells in alopecia areata. Study observations and caveats: Having just one nonresponder leaves the connection between baseline CD8+ expansion and response unresolved.

Remarks on this clone: Its target is unknown.

As to treatment: oral pan-JAK inhibitor, 5-10 mg twice daily. Both peripheral blood and punch biopsies of lesional scalp skin were obtained from patients who had alopecia areata. It was cDNA, reverse transcribed from extracted RNA, that served as the sequencing template. Assay used: immunoSEQ multiplex PCR; TCRdb lists only in-frame clones, some missing. The table has 3,500 or so clones, around 70% seen once; the top ten hold 5.5% to 7%. Looked up from germline, CDR1 is SGHNT and CDR2 is YENEEA. This CDR3 comprises 14 residues. The TCR was taken from a human donor with alopecia areata. The gene calls are TRBV11-3 and TRBJ2-5; maybe TRBD1 (5 bases). The J call may be incorrect, as the DNA end agrees better with TRBJ2-7. Source: skin, taken at week 24, from a patient treated with tofacitinib. The CDR3 DNA follows: TGTGCCAGCAGCAGCAGGGCGCTGCTCTACGAGCAGTACTTC. This encodes CASSSRALLYEQYF.